The clone carrying this T cell receptor beta chain was recorded at least ten times. Its cognate antigen is unknown. Uncontrolled infections, pregnancy, lactation or other autoimmune diseases led to patient exclusion. TCR beta CDR3 regions were amplified from RNA transcripts. First-round RT-PCR with HTBI primers preceded a second-round multiplex PCR. TCRdb re-analysed the multiplex PCR reads in MiXCR, keeping a single row per CDR3 protein. The sample gives fewer than 600,000 distinct CDR3 sequences, roughly 14% of which show up once; over 8% is in the top ten. V was pared by 5 bases and J by 6 bases, with 6 bases of the junction left unmatched. The CDR3 consists of 13 residues. The germline V gene encodes CDR1 SGHTA and CDR2 FQGNSA. This specimen comes from a study of Graves' ophthalmopathy and Graves' hyperthyroidism. Study-level findings and limits: Most expanded thyroid clonotypes above 0.001 frequency also appeared in blood.

This chain links TRBV7-2 with TRBJ2-7; 8 bases agree with TRBD1. What was sequenced was blood. This sequence originates from a woman in her twenties or thirties with Graves' ophthalmopathy. The CDR3 DNA sequence: TGTGCCAGCAGCAGGACAGGGAACGGCGAGCAGTACTTC. Its translation is CASSRTGNGEQYF. Full variable domain (rest looked up from reference TRBV7-2 and TRBJ2-7): GAGVSQSPSNKVTEKGKDVELRCDPISGHTALYWYRQSLGQGLEFLIYFQGNSAPDKSGLPSDRFSAERTGGSVSTLTIQRTQQEDSAVYLCASSRTGNGEQYFGPGTRLTVT.